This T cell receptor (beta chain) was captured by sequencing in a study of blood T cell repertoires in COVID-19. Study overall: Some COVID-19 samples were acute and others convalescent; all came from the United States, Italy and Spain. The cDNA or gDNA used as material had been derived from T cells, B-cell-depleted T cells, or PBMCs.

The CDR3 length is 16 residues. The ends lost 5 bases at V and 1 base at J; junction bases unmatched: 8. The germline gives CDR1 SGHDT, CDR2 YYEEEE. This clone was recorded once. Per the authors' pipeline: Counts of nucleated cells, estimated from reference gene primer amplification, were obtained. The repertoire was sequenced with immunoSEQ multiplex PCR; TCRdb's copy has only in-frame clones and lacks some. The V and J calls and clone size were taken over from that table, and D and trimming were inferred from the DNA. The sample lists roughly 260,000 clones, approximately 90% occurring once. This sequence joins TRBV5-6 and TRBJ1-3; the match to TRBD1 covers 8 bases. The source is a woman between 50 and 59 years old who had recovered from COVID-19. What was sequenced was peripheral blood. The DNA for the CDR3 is TGTGCCAGCAGGTCTACCCAGGGGGCATCTGGAAACACCATATATTTT. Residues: CASRSTQGASGNTIYF. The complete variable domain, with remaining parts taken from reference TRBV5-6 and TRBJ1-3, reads DAGVTQSPTHLIKTRGQQVTLRCSPKSGHDTVSWYQQALGQGPQFIFQYYEEEERQRGNFPDRFSGHQFPNYSSELNVNALLLGDSALYLCASRSTQGASGNTIYFGEGSWLTVV.